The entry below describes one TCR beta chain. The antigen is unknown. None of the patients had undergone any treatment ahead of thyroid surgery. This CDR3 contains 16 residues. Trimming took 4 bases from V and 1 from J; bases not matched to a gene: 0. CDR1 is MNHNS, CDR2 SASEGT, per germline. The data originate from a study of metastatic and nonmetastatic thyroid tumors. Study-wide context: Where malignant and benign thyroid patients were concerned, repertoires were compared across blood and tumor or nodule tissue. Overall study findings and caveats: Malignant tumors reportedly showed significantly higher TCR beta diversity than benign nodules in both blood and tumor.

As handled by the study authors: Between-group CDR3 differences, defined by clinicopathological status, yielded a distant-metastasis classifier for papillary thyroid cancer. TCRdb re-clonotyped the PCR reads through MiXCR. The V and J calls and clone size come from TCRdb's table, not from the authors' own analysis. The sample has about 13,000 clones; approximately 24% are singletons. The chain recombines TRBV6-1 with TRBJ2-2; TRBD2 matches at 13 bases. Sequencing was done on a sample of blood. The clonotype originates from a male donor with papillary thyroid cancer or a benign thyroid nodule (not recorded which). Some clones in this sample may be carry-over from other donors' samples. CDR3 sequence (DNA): TGTGCCAGCAGTGGACTAGCGGGAGGGAACACCGGGGAGCTGTTTTTT. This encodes CASSGLAGGNTGELFF.